This T cell receptor (beta chain) was retrieved from a study of graft-versus-host responses after intestinal transplantation. Study conclusions and caveats: GvH clones were identified in recipient marrow, with some first appearing in ileum or blood.

Trimming left V 0 bases short and J 7 bases short, with 9 bases between. The CDR3 contains 12 residues. The germline V gene has CDR1 GTSNPN and CDR2 SVGIG (reference sequence). Some clones are missing from TCRdb's copy, which holds only in-frame ones; the method was immunoSEQ multiplex PCR. In the table there are around 97,000 clones, 93% of which are singletons. Comment on this clone: The antigen is unknown.

The TCR was taken from a human donor who received an intestinal transplant. This rearrangement joins TRBV30 to TRBJ1-2; D is unclear. Sequenced material: unstimulated CD8+ T cells sorted from spleen or lymph node cells, taken before intestinal transplant. The CDR3 sequence is CAWSVRGRGYTF. The DNA of the CDR3 is TGTGCCTGGAGTGTACGAGGGCGTGGCTACACCTTC. Drawing the rest from reference TRBV30 and TRBJ1-2, the complete variable domain is SQTIHQWPATLVQPVGSPLSLECTVEGTSNPNLYWYRQAAGRGLQLLFYSVGIGQISSEVPQNLSASRPQDRQFILSSKKLLLSDSGFYLCAWSVRGRGYTFGSGTRLTVV.